This is a list of T cell receptor beta chains from one sample in a study of T cell responses to AZD1222 COVID-19 vaccine. The repertoire was sequenced with immunoSEQ multiplex PCR; TCRdb's copy has only in-frame clones and lacks some. Here the sample spans roughly 180,000 clones, roughly nine tenths being singletons. The specimen was peripheral blood, collected 28 days after the second AZD1222 dose. All receptors derive from an adult who received the AZD1222 COVID-19 vaccine. CDR3s include the opening cysteine and the closing phenylalanine or tryptophan. D genes are given only for firm matches. Size tells how often a clone was seen (once, few, many) or the class of an expanded clone, and some rows leave it out.

D | size | V | CDR3
TRBD1 | . | TRBV10-2 | CASSLGQGGTEAFF
TRBD2 | . | TRBV30 | CAWSVLLTSGSPQFF
. | . | TRBV2 | CASSESRHHSYEQYF
. | . | TRBV7-9 | CASSLVQGATGEQYF
. | . | TRBV27 | CASSPLATHEQYF
. | . | TRBV7-9 | CASSRSWARNEQFF
. | . | TRBV2 | CASTPTRTAAAYGYTF
. | once | TRBV6-6 | CASTGRKNTEAFF
TRBD2 | once | TRBV12-5 | CASGLAGGTDTQYF
. | . | TRBV19 | CASSRDEGNTEAFF
TRBD1 | . | TRBV7-9 | CASSQQGAVGELFF
TRBD2 | . | TRBV2 | CASSDYDPFRRGGAKNIQYF
. | . | TRBV30 | CAWSVSAYEQYF
TRBD1 | . | TRBV10-3 | CAISPDRSQPQHF
. | . | TRBV4-1 | CASSQDPAGFNTGELFF
. | few | TRBV6-5 | CASSYSLTNTGELFF
. | . | TRBV7-3 | CASSSQGWHTDTQYF
. | . | TRBV18 | CASSPRRGAAKNIQYF
. | . | TRBV7-2 | CASSLGAGDGYTF
. | once | TRBV21-1 | CANLVSSWKGPNYGYTF
TRBD2 | . | TRBV11-2 | CASSFSSGTSGGAQYF
. | . | TRBV4-2 | CASSGDFSYEQYF
TRBD2 | . | TRBV5-1 | CASSLELARSSYEQYF
. | once | TRBV7-9 | CASSPQRQLMNSAEAFF
TRBD1 | . | TRBV2 | CASSGQGAGSGNTIYF
. | . | TRBV18 | CASSGAINQPQHF
TRBD1 | . | TRBV11-2 | CASSAVTGKNYGYTF
. | . | TRBV6-6 | CASSYGGRTNEQFF
TRBD1 | . | TRBV7-8 | CASSSQGTHGYTF
. | . | TRBV7-8 | CASSLGSYNEQFF
. | . | TRBV7-9 | CASSLTVDQQETQYF
. | . | TRBV15 | CATSPRQLYSNQPQHF
TRBD2 | . | TRBV7-9 | CASSRGSSYEQYF
. | once | TRBV10-3 | CAISELEKTYGYTF
TRBD2 | . | TRBV11-2 | CASSSDGLAGGIFAGEQFF
TRBD2 | . | TRBV19 | CASSIDSGRINEQFF
. | . | TRBV28 | CASSGHPGTALHYGYTF
TRBD1 | . | TRBV11-1 | CASSLSQGAGELFF
TRBD1 | . | TRBV7-9 | CASSLGGQGITGELFF
TRBD2 | . | TRBV5-3 | CARSYGLAGGRRQETQYF
. | . | TRBV20-1 | CCLGVDEQYF
TRBD1 | . | TRBV14 | CASSADRGLTDTQYF
TRBD2 | . | TRBV2 | CASGGLAGGTNNEQFF
. | . | TRBV28 | CASRAGGFSEAFF
TRBD1 | . | TRBV4-1 | CASNDRGQGTEAFF
TRBD2 | . | TRBV19 | CASSTGTSGGAWDEQFF